The 26 T cell receptor beta chains in this list originate from one sample, sequenced in a study of tumor-infiltrating lymphocytes in primary liver carcinoma. For each extraction, RNA and DNA were obtained together from about 19-30 mg of unsorted bulk tissue. TCR beta cDNA was made from 500 ng total RNA with a constant-region primer. Libraries for TCR beta were built through three nested multiplex PCR rounds, which together made up a slightly modified ARM-PCR procedure. Use of TRBV1-TRBV30 forward primers with a C-beta reverse primer characterized the first two PCR rounds, which lasted roughly 9 cycles each. Via MiXCR, TCRdb re-called the multiplex PCR reads, giving one row per CDR3 protein. This sample has 100,000 to 150,000 distinct CDR3 sequences, with 65% found just once. The source material was liver tumor tissue from sampling region 1. Subset: tumor region T1, superior pole. All receptors derive from a woman in her fifties or sixties with primary liver carcinoma and hepatitis B virus infection.

This clonotype has a count of ten or more. The rearrangement uses TRBV6-5 and TRBJ1-1, with no clear D. Trimming left V 3 bases short and J 0 bases short, with 8 bases between. This CDR3 is 14 amino acids long. Germline lookup yields CDR1 MNHEY and CDR2 SVGAGI. CDR3 DNA sequence: TGTGCCAGCAGTTATGGGCAGGTGAACACTGAAGCTTTCTTT. Translated: CASSYGQVNTEAFF.

As to this clonotype: A much larger clonotype is one base distant, so this may be a read error. The chain recombines TRBV6-1 with TRBJ1-5, with D perhaps matching TRBD1 (6 bases). The CDR3 contains 16 residues. CDR1 and CDR2 from the germline V gene are MNHNS and SASEGT. Trimming removed 2 bases at V and 4 bases at J, with 15 bases between. The CDR3 sequence: CASSELKGGLNQPQHF. CDR3 DNA: TGTGCCAGCAGTGAACTGAAAGGGGGGTTAAATCAGCCCCAGCATTTT.

This clonotype was found a few times. With a much larger clone just one base away, this may be a read error. V gene TRBV6-5 combines with J gene TRBJ2-1, with 7 positions matching TRBD1. V was pared by 4 bases and J by 7 bases, with 7 bases of the junction left unmatched. CDR3 size: 14 residues. The germline gives CDR1 MNHEY, CDR2 SVGAGI. The CDR3 loop reads CASSCDGTANEQFF. The CDR3 DNA sequence: TGTGCCAGCAGTTGCGATGGGACAGCTAATGAGCAGTTCTTC.

The rearrangement joins TRBV12-3 or TRBV12-4 to TRBJ2-3; the D is unclear. Between the trimmed V and J ends, which lost 3 bases and 4 bases, there was a span of 17 bases. This CDR3 contains 16 residues. The CDR3 sequence: CASSFAMTHYSDTQYF. In DNA, the CDR3 is TGTGCCAGCAGTTTTGCAATGACCCACTATTCAGATACGCAGTATTTT.

A word on this clonotype: A read error may produce the germline difference seen at one junction end. V and J are TRBV11-2 and TRBJ2-7, with TRBD2 as a possible D gene (5 bases). Germline V CDR1 and CDR2: SGHAT, FQNNGV. This CDR3 is 14 amino acids long. This chain's CDR3 is CASSLWGPSYERYF. Written as DNA, the CDR3 is TGTGCCAGCAGCTTATGGGGTCCGTCCTACGAGCGGTATTTC.

Of note for this clonotype: The CDR3 carries no conserved terminal phenylalanine or tryptophan, so it likely arises from a read error. The DNA is omitted, as the CDR3 cannot be located on it reliably, and the CDR3 follows TCRdb's listing. This sequence joins TRBV4-1 and TRBJ2-1. From its first to its last residue, the CDR3 has 15 amino acids. In germline, CDR1 is MGHRA, CDR2 YSYEKL. This CDR3 is CASSQAEGSYNERFL.

The chain is built from TRBV28 and TRBJ2-7, with D tentatively TRBD1 (8 bases). The CDR3 runs to 14 residues. V lost 2 bases, J lost 6 bases, and 14 bases lay in between. Germline V gene lookup returns CDR1 MDHEN and CDR2 SYDVKM. As DNA, the CDR3 is TGTGCCAGCAGTTTAACACAGGGGGAGGGCGAGCAGTACTTC. Its protein is CASSLTQGEGEQYF.

Regarding this clonotype: One junction end disagrees with the germline gene, perhaps due to a read error. V and J are TRBV29-1 and TRBJ2-1; TRBD1 matches at 8 bases. The CDR3 spans 17 residues. Looked up from germline, CDR1 is SQVTM and CDR2 is ANQGSEA. Here the CDR3 reads CSAPRLEGQVFYDEQFF. The CDR3 coding sequence is TGCAGCGCCCCTCGGTTGGAGGGACAGGTTTTCTACGATGAACAGTTCTTC.

As to this clonotype: Given the absence of the conserved phenylalanine or tryptophan at the CDR3 end, a read error is likely. The chain employs TRBV12-3 or TRBV12-4 and TRBJ2-4, with D possibly matching TRBD1 (6 bases). V shed 8 bases and J shed 6 bases, with 14 bases lying between them. The CDR3 is made up of 13 amino acids. The CDR3 DNA reads as TGTGCCAGCGGCTTTGAGGACAGAAACATTCAGTACTTG. Residues: CASGFEDRNIQYL.

This clonotype was observed a handful of times. This could be a read error, since a much larger clone is one nucleotide away. A read error is likely, as this CDR3 ends without the conserved phenylalanine or tryptophan. This chain uses TRBV5-5 with TRBJ2-2, with a tentative D call TRBD2 (7 bases). The germline gives CDR1 SGHKS, CDR2 YYEKEE (reference sequence). The CDR3 has 14 amino acids. Trimming pared 2 bases from V and 7 bases from J, leaving 12 bases between. The CDR3 nucleotides are TGTGCCAGCAGCTTCGGGGGGCTGGTCGGGGAGCTGTTTCTT. It specifies CASSFGGLVGELFL.

This clonotype was observed many times. This rearrangement joins TRBV6-5 to TRBJ1-5; D is possibly TRBD1 (6 bases). Germline CDR1 is MNHEY and CDR2 is SVGAGI. V gave up 4 bases and J gave up 5 bases, with 9 bases separating them. The CDR3 length is 13 residues. CDR3 region: CASSSQGYQPQHF. For the CDR3, the DNA is TGTGCCAGCAGTTCACAGGGCTATCAGCCCCAGCATTTT.

In this sample, this clonotype turned up a few times. Being one base from a much bigger clone, this may be a read error. The chain joins TRBV12-3 or TRBV12-4 to TRBJ1-5; D gene uncertain. CDR3 length: 12 residues. The CDR3 sequence is CVSSLSPGAQHF. The CDR3, as DNA: TGTGTCAGCAGCCTCTCACCTGGGGCCCAGCATTTT.

Comment on this clonotype: This CDR3 fails to terminate in the conserved phenylalanine or tryptophan, so it likely reflects a read error. V usage is TRBV30 and J usage is TRBJ1-5, with a tentative D call TRBD1 (5 bases). CDR1 is GTSNPN, CDR2 SVGIG, per germline (reference sequence). The CDR3 length is 13 residues. V gave up 4 bases and J gave up 7 bases, with 14 bases separating them. The DNA of the CDR3 is TGTGCCTGGAACTCGGACACTTACCAGCCCCAGCATCTT. This codes for CAWNSDTYQPQHL.

This rearrangement joins TRBV11-2 to TRBJ2-3, with a tentative D call TRBD2 (5 bases). V was pared by 7 bases and J by 4 bases, with 27 bases between. CDR1 is SGHAT and CDR2 is FQNNGV in the germline V gene. CDR3 length equals 18 residues. The CDR3 coding sequence is TGTGCCAGCAACTCCCCCCTTACCGGGGTTAGTCATCCAGATACGCAGTATTTT. Translating gives CASNSPLTGVSHPDTQYF. Drawing the rest from reference TRBV11-2 and TRBJ2-3, the complete variable domain is EAGVAQSPRYKIIEKRQSVAFWCNPISGHATLYWYQQILGQGPKLLIQFQNNGVVDDSQLPKDRFSAERLKGVDSTLKIQPAKLEDSAVYLCASNSPLTGVSHPDTQYFGPGTRLTVL.

As regards this clonotype: No conserved phenylalanine or tryptophan is present at the end of the CDR3, so a read error is the likely explanation. This rearrangement joins TRBV29-1 to TRBJ2-1; D is uncertain. V was clipped by 2 bases and J by 13 bases, with 15 bases between them. This CDR3 region has 12 residues. Germline V gives CDR1 SQVTM, CDR2 ANQGSEA. CDR3: CSVEFYLGHQFL. CDR3 bases: TGCAGCGTTGAATTTTACTTGGGCCATCAGTTCCTC.

The J gene is TRBJ2-7, the V gene TRBV29-1; either TRBD1 or TRBD2 may fit D (6 bases each). Trimming stripped 4 bases from V and 7 bases from J, with 14 bases between. The CDR3 is 12 amino acids. CDR1 and CDR2 from the germline V gene are SQVTM and ANQGSEA. The CDR3 DNA reads TGCAGCGTTGTCTCCGGGGGCCTTGAGCAGTACTTC. This codes for CSVVSGGLEQYF.

About this clonotype: This may come from a read error, since a much larger clone is one base off. V gene TRBV7-8 combines with J gene TRBJ1-2, with D maybe TRBD1 (5 bases). This CDR3 has 15 residues. CDR1 SGHVS and CDR2 FQNEAQ come from the germline V gene. Trimming cost V 2 bases and J 5 bases, with 15 bases left between them. The CDR3 is CASSLSSESGYGYTF. In DNA, the CDR3 is TGTGCCAGCAGCTTAAGTTCGGAGTCAGGGTATGGCTACACCTTC.

This clonotype was counted once. A much larger clone differs by one base, so this may be a read error. The chain links TRBV4-1 to TRBJ1-4, with 7 bases fitting TRBD1. V dropped 4 bases and J dropped 4; count of bases not matched to a gene: 9. This CDR3 contains 16 residues. Germline V gene data show CDR1 as MGHRA and CDR2 as YSYEKL. This chain's CDR3 is CASSLMRNRGNEKLFF. In nucleotides, the CDR3 is TGCGCCAGCAGCCTTATGAGGAACAGGGGTAATGAAAAACTGTTTTTT.

In this sample, this clonotype turned up many times. This sequence joins TRBV4-1 and TRBJ2-1; 7 nucleotides agree with TRBD2. Looked up from germline, CDR1 is MGHRA and CDR2 is YSYEKL. Trimming cost V 1 base and J 5 bases; bases outside gene matches: 11. This CDR3 region has 17 residues. The CDR3 reads CASSQGQRGPFNNEQFF. The CDR3 DNA is TGCGCCAGCAGCCAAGGTCAGCGGGGCCCCTTCAACAATGAGCAGTTCTTC.

This clonotype turned up a few times. This chain connects TRBV29-1 to TRBJ2-3; D is uncertain. Germline V gene sequence: CDR1 SQVTM, CDR2 ANQGSEA. V was pared by 4 bases and J by 1 base, with 12 bases between. The CDR3 is made up of 14 amino acids. The CDR3 coding sequence is TGCAGCGTTGTCTCGGCCAGCCGCACAGATACGCAGTATTTT. This codes for CSVVSASRTDTQYF.

Worth noting for this clonotype: Sequence at one end of the junction differs from germline and may be a read error. The rearrangement joins TRBV11-2 to TRBJ2-1; a weak D match, TRBD2 (6 bases). The CDR3 covers 15 residues. CDR1 and CDR2 from the germline V gene are SGHAT and FQNNGV. CDR3 loop: CASNLGWGVVNEQFF. In DNA, the CDR3 is TGTGCCAGCAACTTAGGGTGGGGGGTGGTCAATGAGCAGTTCTTC.

This clonotype occurred once. At one end the junction does not follow the germline gene, possibly because of a read error. V usage is TRBV6-6 and J usage is TRBJ1-1, with D perhaps TRBD1 (5 bases). Germline assignment: CDR1 MNHNY and CDR2 SVGAGI (reference sequence). The CDR3 loop spans 15 amino acids. The CDR3 reads CACSELGRRNTEAFF. The CDR3 nucleotides read TGTGCCTGCAGTGAGCTGGGACGGAGGAACACTGAAGCTTTCTTT.

On this clonotype itself: An end of the junction does not agree with germline; a read error may underlie this. This sequence joins TRBV19 and TRBJ2-1; TRBD1 is a possible D gene (6 bases). The germline V gene has CDR1 LNHDA and CDR2 SQIVND (reference sequence). This CDR3 contains 16 residues. Here the CDR3 DNA reads TGTACCGGTAGTATGGTGCGAGGGGGTTCCTACAACGAGCAGTTCTTC. Its protein is CTGSMVRGGSYNEQFF.

Ten or more counts support this clonotype. The rearrangement links TRBV6-6 to TRBJ2-7; TRBD2 matches at 9 bases. The CDR3 is 14 residues long. With V trimmed by 7 bases and J by 5 bases, 9 bases remained unmatched. Germline V gene lookup returns CDR1 MNHNY and CDR2 SVGAGI (reference sequence). The CDR3 coding sequence is TGTGCCAGCAACCCGGGACTAGCTTCCGACGAGCAGTACTTC. Translated, it gives CASNPGLASDEQYF.

Here the CDR3 reads CASRGNEQFF. CDR3 nucleotide sequence: TGTGCCAGCAGAGGGAATGAGCAGTTCTTC. The chain links TRBV7-9 to TRBJ2-1, with D hard to call. CDR3 size: 10 residues. V lost 6 bases and J 7 bases, leaving 4 bases between the germline ends. CDR1 is SEHNR, CDR2 FQNEAQ, per germline (reference sequence). Looking up the rest from reference TRBV7-9 and TRBJ2-1 gives the full variable domain: DTGVSQNPRHKITKRGQNVTFRCDPISEHNRLYWYRQTLGQGPEFLTYFQNEAQLEKSRLLSDRFSAERPKGSFSTLEIQRTEQGDSAMYLCASRGNEQFFGPGTRLTVL.

Worth noting for this clonotype: Because the CDR3 is missing its conserved closing phenylalanine or tryptophan, this is likely a read error. This sequence joins TRBV11-2 and TRBJ2-1; 16 bases agree with TRBD2. The germline CDR1 and CDR2 sequences are SGHAT and FQNNGV. The junction had 11 bases not matched to a gene; V was cut back by 0 bases and J by 6 bases. The CDR3 covers 20 residues. CDR3 loop: CASSLDGTSGRGIGVNEQFS. CDR3 DNA: TGTGCCAGCAGCTTAGACGGGACTAGCGGGAGGGGAATCGGAGTCAATGAGCAGTTCTCC.